This T cell receptor (beta chain) was identified in a study of blood T cells in healthy people across ages. The germline V gene encodes CDR1 SGDLS and CDR2 YYNGEE. The CDR3 loop spans 14 amino acids. Trimming removed 3 bases at V and 5 bases at J, with 14 bases between. A sample-barcoded 5' primer and a J-beta primer mix were used in a second PCR of roughly 7 to 11 cycles. TCRdb independently ran MiXCR on the 5' RACE reads; one entry per CDR3 protein. The data contain 600,000 to 1,000,000 distinct CDR3 sequences, 58% of them singletons. V gene TRBV9 combines with J gene TRBJ2-5; the D gene is possibly TRBD2 (5 bases). The clonotype was recovered from a man aged 25-40 years in good health. Sequenced sample: blood. As DNA, the CDR3 is TGTGCCAGCAGCGGCCCCGAGGGTCCGGAGACCCAGTACTTC. Its translation: CASSGPEGPETQYF.